What follows are 12 T cell receptor beta chains derived from one specimen sequenced in a study of CD8+ T cells in alopecia areata. The treatment denotes: oral pan-JAK inhibitor, 5-10 mg twice daily. Sequencing used cDNA as its template, made by extracting RNA and reverse transcribing it. The method was immunoSEQ multiplex PCR; TCRdb's version includes in-frame clones alone and lacks a portion of them. This sample yields more than 200,000 clones, of which 64% are seen a single time; around 4% belongs to the top ten. The sample consisted of CD4+ T cells sorted from blood, taken at week 4, from a patient treated with tofacitinib. These receptors were taken from a human donor with alopecia areata.

The rearrangement joins TRBV6-6 to TRBJ2-7; D remains ambiguous. The V end lost 10 bases, the J end lost 1 base, and 14 bases lay between the germline ends. The CDR3 extends over 13 amino acids. The germline CDR1 and CDR2 sequences are MNHNY and SVGAGI (reference sequence). The CDR3 loop reads CATNRADSYEQYF. The CDR3 DNA sequence: TGTGCCACCAACCGGGCGGATTCCTACGAGCAGTACTTC.

V usage is TRBV27 and J usage is TRBJ1-6; no definite D call. This CDR3 comprises 13 residues. Germline CDR1 reads MNHEY; CDR2 reads SMNVEV (reference sequence). V was cut by 8 bases and J by 0 bases, with 5 bases left in between. Written as DNA, the CDR3 is TGTGCCAGCCAGAGCTCCTATAATTCACCCCTCCACTTT. Residues: CASQSSYNSPLHF.

The V call is TRBV29-1, the J call TRBJ1-2; D remains unclear. From germline, CDR1 is SQVTM and CDR2 ANQGSEA. CDR3 length: 12 residues. V was cut by 6 bases and J by 4 bases, with 12 bases left in between. CDR3 nucleotides: TGCAGCGTGTACAGTAACCTCTATGGCTACACCTTC. Its protein is CSVYSNLYGYTF.

This clone appeared once. CDR3 in amino acids: CASSPRQITEAFF. In DNA, the CDR3 is TGTGCCAGCAGCCCGCGACAGATCACTGAAGCTTTCTTT. The chain uses TRBV7-9 and TRBJ1-1; tentative D call: TRBD1 (5 bases). This CDR3 spans 13 amino acids. V lost 5 bases and J lost 4, with 11 bases in between. Germline CDR1 is SEHNR and CDR2 is FQNEAQ (reference sequence).

This chain joins TRBV10-3 and TRBJ1-1, with a possible D match to TRBD1 (5 bases). V lost 3 bases to trimming and J lost 0 bases, with 11 bases between them. The CDR3 runs 15 residues. Per the germline V gene, CDR1 is ENHRY and CDR2 is SYGVKD. CDR3 region: CAISDGDGLNTEAFF. The CDR3 DNA follows: TGTGCCATCAGTGATGGGGACGGTTTGAACACTGAAGCTTTCTTT.

The chain is built from TRBV6-6 and TRBJ2-7, with D maybe TRBD1 (5 bases). The CDR3 is made up of 11 amino acids. V was pared by 5 bases and J by 12 bases, with 14 bases between. The germline V gene has CDR1 MNHNY and CDR2 SVGAGI (reference sequence). This CDR3 is CASSEKTVSYF. CDR3 sequence (DNA): TGTGCCAGCAGTGAGAAGACAGTATCGTACTTC.

Here the CDR3 reads CSVETGENSPLHF. The CDR3 nucleotides read TGCAGCGTCGAGACAGGGGAAAATTCACCCCTCCACTTT. The V gene is TRBV29-1, the J gene TRBJ1-6; 8 nucleotides line up with TRBD1. Germline V lookup: CDR1 SQVTM, CDR2 ANQGSEA. The CDR3 is made up of 13 amino acids. V dropped 6 bases and J dropped 7; count of bases not matched to a gene: 5.

The J gene is TRBJ1-1, the V gene TRBV15; D not resolved. Trimming pared 1 base from V and 1 base from J, leaving 7 bases between. The CDR3 is made up of 14 amino acids. Germline V gene lookup returns CDR1 LNHNV and CDR2 YYDKDF (reference sequence). The CDR3 bases are TGTGCCACCAGCAGAGTTCCGGAGAACACTGAAGCTTTCTTT. Protein sequence: CATSRVPENTEAFF.

As DNA, the CDR3 is TGTGCCAGCAGTCTAGCGGGGGCGAACACCGGGGAGCTGTTTTTT. This gives the protein CASSLAGANTGELFF. The chain employs TRBV2 and TRBJ2-2; 10 nucleotides agree with TRBD2. The length of the CDR3 is 15 residues. The ends lost 5 bases at V and 0 bases at J; junction bases unmatched: 0. CDR1 SNHLY and CDR2 FYNNEI come from the germline V gene. The complete variable domain, with remaining parts taken from reference TRBV2 and TRBJ2-2, reads EPEVTQTPSHQVTQMGQEVILRCVPISNHLYFYWYRQILGQKVEFLVSFYNNEISEKSEIFDDQFSVERPDGSNFTLKIRSTKLEDSAMYFCASSLAGANTGELFFGEGSRLTVL.

The chain combines TRBV30 with TRBJ2-7; 10 nucleotides match TRBD1. V trimming: 4 bases; J trimming: 5 bases; junction bases outside the gene matches: 11. The CDR3 has 15 residues. The germline gives CDR1 GTSNPN, CDR2 SVGIG (reference sequence). The CDR3 coding sequence is TGTGCCTGGACCCCACCGGGACAGGGGAGGAACGAGCAGTACTTC. Translating it yields CAWTPPGQGRNEQYF. Variable domain in full (rest from reference TRBV30 and TRBJ2-7): SQTIHQWPATLVQPVGSPLSLECTVEGTSNPNLYWYRQAAGRGLQLLFYSVGIGQISSEVPQNLSASRPQDRQFILSSKKLLLSDSGFYLCAWTPPGQGRNEQYFGPGTRLTVT.

The V and J genes are TRBV11-2 and TRBJ1-5; TRBD1 matches at 7 bases. In germline, CDR1 is SGHAT, CDR2 FQNNGV. V shed 2 bases, J shed 0 bases, and the junction held 7 bases outside the gene matches. This CDR3 spans 17 amino acids. For the CDR3, the DNA is TGTGCCAGCAGCTTAAGGGTGGGACAGAATAGCAATCAGCCCCAGCATTTT. Protein sequence: CASSLRVGQNSNQPQHF.

This clone was observed a handful of times. The rearrangement uses TRBV27 and TRBJ2-6; D possibly uses TRBD1 or TRBD2 (5 bases each). The CDR3 length is 19 residues. Germline CDR1 and CDR2: MNHEY and SMNVEV (reference sequence). Deletions cut 6 bases from V and 0 bases from J, with 21 bases between. The CDR3 nucleotides read TGTGCCAGCAGCCCCCCTCGGGGCTATTTCGGCTCTGGGGCCAACGTCCTGACTTTC. Translation: CASSPPRGYFGSGANVLTF.